A selection of T cell receptor beta chains follows, all from one sample in a study of blood T cell repertoires in COVID-19. Only in-frame clones appear in the TCRdb table, and some are missing; sequencing was by immunoSEQ multiplex PCR. The table shows tens of thousands of clones, with more than 60% occurring only once. Sequencing used peripheral blood. These receptors all come from a human donor in a cohort sampled during active COVID-19. CDR3s include the opening cysteine and the closing phenylalanine or tryptophan. The D gene is left open where the match is weak. Clone size is stated in some rows and not others, as once, few, many or a class when expanded.

V gene,J gene,D gene,clone size,CDR3 DNA,CDR3 protein
TRBV28,TRBJ1-4,-,-,TGTGCCAGCAGTTTAGTACTAACGAGGTCCGAGGGAAAACTGTTTTTT,CASSLVLTRSEGKLFF
TRBV6-5,TRBJ2-1,-,-,TGTGCCAGCAGAGAGGGCCGGAGGGTGAATGAGCAGTTCTTC,CASREGRRVNEQFF
TRBV4-2,TRBJ1-1,-,-,TGTGCCAGCAGCCCTACAGAGAACACTGAAGCTTTCTTT,CASSPTENTEAFF
TRBV19,TRBJ1-2,-,-,TGTGCCAGTTGCCACAGAGTCTATGGCTACACCTTC,CASCHRVYGYTF
TRBV7-2,TRBJ1-1,-,-,TGTGCCAGCAGCAGGGGGGGGCTTGGCACTGAAGCTTTCTTT,CASSRGGLGTEAFF
TRBV10-3,TRBJ2-1,TRBD2,once,TGTGCCTCGGGGGGGCAGAATGAGCAGTTCTTC,CASGGQNEQFF
TRBV18,TRBJ2-1,TRBD2,-,TGTGCCACTACGGGACTAGCGGGAGAGGGCTCCTACAATGAGCAGTTCTTC,CATTGLAGEGSYNEQFF
TRBV24-1,TRBJ2-2,-,-,TGTGCCACCAGTGATTCGGGGTTAAGGAACACCGGGGAGCTGTTTTTT,CATSDSGLRNTGELFF
TRBV28,TRBJ1-1,-,-,TGTGCCAGCAGTTCCTACAGCGGCACTGAAGCTTTCTTT,CASSSYSGTEAFF
TRBV29-1,TRBJ2-2,-,-,TGCAGCGCTAGCTGGGGGGCCGGGGAGCTGTTTTTT,CSASWGAGELFF
TRBV11-3,TRBJ2-7,-,-,TGTGCCAGCAGCTTAGGCGGATCTACCTACGAGCAGTACTTC,CASSLGGSTYEQYF
TRBV7-2,TRBJ1-6,-,-,TGTGCCAGCAGCCCGAGGAGTTCACCCCTCCACTTT,CASSPRSSPLHF
TRBV4-3,TRBJ2-7,TRBD1,-,TGCGCCAGCAGCCAAGTGGGACAGGGCTCCTACGAGCAGTACTTC,CASSQVGQGSYEQYF
TRBV11-2,TRBJ2-7,TRBD1,once,TGTGCCAGCAGTTTTCGTACAGGGGGAGAGCCCACCTACGAGCAGTACTTC,CASSFRTGGEPTYEQYF
TRBV27,TRBJ2-1,-,-,TGTGCCAGCAGTTCACTAGGAGGGTCGGGTGAGCAGTTCTTC,CASSSLGGSGEQFF
TRBV15,TRBJ2-7,TRBD1,-,TGTGCCACCAGCAGAGGGGACAGCTCCTACGAGCAGTACTTC,CATSRGDSSYEQYF
TRBV5-6,TRBJ2-7,TRBD2,-,TGTGCCAGCAGCTTGGGTCTAGCGGGAGGCGAGCAGTACTTC,CASSLGLAGGEQYF
TRBV19,TRBJ2-7,-,-,TGTGCCAGTAGTATCGGCGGGTATTCCTACGAGCAGTACTTC,CASSIGGYSYEQYF
TRBV7-2,TRBJ2-7,-,-,TGTGCCAGCAGCTTAGGTGTCGCCTACGAGCAGTACTTC,CASSLGVAYEQYF
TRBV7-9,TRBJ1-2,-,-,TGTGCCAGCACCACCGAGGTCAACTATGGCTACACCTTC,CASTTEVNYGYTF
TRBV20-1,TRBJ2-3,TRBD2,-,TGCAGTGCTAGTGGTGCTAGCGGGATAGATACGCAGTATTTT,CSASGASGIDTQYF
TRBV4-3,TRBJ1-2,TRBD1,-,TGCGCCAGCAGCCAAGGGGTAGACAGGGGTAATGGCTACACCTTC,CASSQGVDRGNGYTF
TRBV27,TRBJ1-6,TRBD1,-,TGTGCCAGCAGCCGACAGGGCAGCTCCTATAATTCACCCCTCCACTTT,CASSRQGSSYNSPLHF
TRBV2,TRBJ2-3,-,-,TGTGCCAGCAGCCTCACTGGAGGGACCGATACGCAGTATTTT,CASSLTGGTDTQYF
TRBV7-2,TRBJ2-2,TRBD2,-,TGTGCCAGCAGCTTTGGGCTAGCGGGAGTCTCCGGGGAGCTGTTTTTT,CASSFGLAGVSGELFF
TRBV5-1,TRBJ1-1,-,once,TGCGCCAGCAGATACCGGACAGCTTCTGAAGCTTTCTTT,CASRYRTASEAFF
TRBV5-1,TRBJ2-5,-,-,TGCGCCAGCAGTCTTGAAGAGACCCAGTACTTC,CASSLEETQYF
TRBV9,TRBJ2-2,TRBD2,-,TGTGCCAGCAGCCACGCCCTTAATAGCGGGACCACCGGGGAGCTGTTTTTT,CASSHALNSGTTGELFF
TRBV19,TRBJ2-2,-,-,TGTGCCAGTAGTAATATTCGGACAGTGAACACCGGGGAGCTGTTTTTT,CASSNIRTVNTGELFF
TRBV12-3/TRBV12-4,TRBJ1-2,-,-,TGTGCCAGCAGTTTTGCGGGAGATGGCTACACCTTC,CASSFAGDGYTF
TRBV11-1,TRBJ2-7,TRBD1,-,TGTGCCAGCAGCTCCCCCGGGACAGGTCAGATCGAGCAGTACTTC,CASSSPGTGQIEQYF
TRBV5-6,TRBJ1-2,TRBD1,-,TGTGCCAGCAGCACCGGGACAGGACGGTATGGCTACACCTTC,CASSTGTGRYGYTF
TRBV24-1,TRBJ1-1,-,-,TGTGCCACCAGTGGGACAGCGAACACTGAAGCTTTCTTT,CATSGTANTEAFF
TRBV6-6,TRBJ2-1,TRBD2,-,TGTGCCAGCAGTCCCCGAGGCGGGAGTCCTTTCAATGAGCAGTTCTTC,CASSPRGGSPFNEQFF
TRBV24-1,TRBJ2-3,TRBD2,-,TGTGCCACCAGTGATCCGCGGGGGACTAGCGGGAGAGATACGCAGTATTTT,CATSDPRGTSGRDTQYF
TRBV28,TRBJ1-6,-,-,TGTGCCAGCAGTTTCGGCAGGGGCAGGGGCCCGGACAATTCACCCCTCCACTTT,CASSFGRGRGPDNSPLHF
TRBV10-3,TRBJ1-2,-,-,TGTGCCATCAGTGAGGGATTAGGGGGGGGCGCCCCCTATGGCTACACCTTC,CAISEGLGGGAPYGYTF
TRBV20-1,TRBJ2-7,-,-,TGCAGTGCTCCCGAGCTAGACGAGCAGTACTTC,CSAPELDEQYF
TRBV7-9,TRBJ1-5,-,-,TGTGCCAGCAGCCTCTGGGGAGCTCCCCAGCATTTT,CASSLWGAPQHF
TRBV24-1,TRBJ2-3,TRBD1,-,TGTGCCACCAGTGGTGACAGGGCAACAGATACGCAGTATTTT,CATSGDRATDTQYF
TRBV10-3,TRBJ2-7,-,-,TGTGCCATCAGTGATACGGGTCGGGAGTCCTTCGAGCAGTACTTC,CAISDTGRESFEQYF
TRBV12-3/TRBV12-4,TRBJ2-5,-,-,TGTGCCAGCAGTACTCGAGAGACCCAGTACTTC,CASSTRETQYF
TRBV12-5,TRBJ2-3,-,-,TGTGCTAGTGGTCCGGACAGTTCTAGCACAGATACGCAGTATTTT,CASGPDSSSTDTQYF
TRBV7-2,TRBJ2-1,-,-,TGTGCCAGCAGCTTTTTCCCAGGGCCCTTCGAGCAGTTCTTC,CASSFFPGPFEQFF
TRBV3-1/TRBV3-2,TRBJ2-7,TRBD2,-,TGTGCCAGCAGCCAAGGGCTAGCGGCTTCTTTGGAGCAGTACTTC,CASSQGLAASLEQYF
TRBV15,TRBJ2-1,TRBD1,once,TGTGCCACCAGCAGAGATCTTGGGGACAGGATCATTGAGCAGTTCTTC,CATSRDLGDRIIEQFF
TRBV2,TRBJ2-1,TRBD2,-,TGTGCCAGTGCGGGACTAGCGGAGTTCAATGAGCAGTTCTTC,CASAGLAEFNEQFF
TRBV30,TRBJ2-7,TRBD2,-,TGTGCCGGTCGCCTAGCGGGAGGGCGTACCGAGCAGTACTTC,CAGRLAGGRTEQYF
TRBV28,TRBJ2-2,-,-,TGTGCCAGCAGTCCTACCCGGCGGGAGAACACCGGGGAGCTGTTTTTT,CASSPTRRENTGELFF
TRBV9,TRBJ2-3,-,-,TGTGCCAGCAGCGTAGCTAGCCGGCGCACAGATACGCAGTATTTT,CASSVASRRTDTQYF